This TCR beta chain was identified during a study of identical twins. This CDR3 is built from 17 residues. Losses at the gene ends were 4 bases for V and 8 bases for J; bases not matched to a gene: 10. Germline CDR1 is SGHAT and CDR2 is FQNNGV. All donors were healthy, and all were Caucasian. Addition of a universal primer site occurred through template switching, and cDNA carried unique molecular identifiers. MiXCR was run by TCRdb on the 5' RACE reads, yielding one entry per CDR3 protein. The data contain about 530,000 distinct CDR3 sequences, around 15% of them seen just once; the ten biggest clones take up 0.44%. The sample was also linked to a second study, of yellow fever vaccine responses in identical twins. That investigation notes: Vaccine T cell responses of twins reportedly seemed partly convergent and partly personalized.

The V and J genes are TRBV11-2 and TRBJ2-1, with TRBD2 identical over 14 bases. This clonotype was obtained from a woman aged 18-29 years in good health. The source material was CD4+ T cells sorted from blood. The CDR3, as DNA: TGTGCCAGCAGCTCCCCCGAGACTAGCGGGGGGGCCGATGAGCAGTTCTTC. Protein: CASSSPETSGGADEQFF.